Shown below are 12 T cell receptor beta chains from a single sample sequenced in a study of CD4 T cells in relation to SARS-CoV-2 and coronaviruses. Using immunoSEQ multiplex PCR, the repertoire was profiled, and TCRdb retains in-frame clones only, with some absent. The sample holds about 22,000 clones, 66% seen once. For these TCRs, the target antigens are not known. Unexposed donor CD4+ T cells date from 2011-2018, before the COVID-19 pandemic. CD4+ T cells were isolated from the cells after 10 days of culture. Sequencing was carried out using CD4+ T cells from PBMCs, cultured in vitro. Source of these receptors: a human donor in good health.

CDR3 region: CASSGDSPSRQYEQYF. The CDR3 region has the DNA TGTGCCAGCAGCGGGGACAGTCCCAGCAGGCAGTACGAGCAGTACTTC. J is TRBJ2-7 and V is TRBV5-6, with 7 nucleotides matching TRBD1. V lost 4 bases, J lost 4 bases, and 14 bases stayed unmatched. CDR1 is SGHDT, CDR2 YYEEEE, per germline. The CDR3 contains 16 residues.

The chain recombines TRBV19 with TRBJ1-4; a possible D gene is TRBD1 (5 bases). The germline V gene has CDR1 LNHDA and CDR2 SQIVND (reference sequence). The CDR3 runs to 11 residues. DNA of the CDR3: TGTCCCCAGCAGGGTGTCGAAAAACTGTTTTTT. This encodes CPQQGVEKLFF.

This clone has just a few counts. The J gene is TRBJ1-3, the V gene TRBV19; D may be TRBD1 (5 bases). The germline V gene has CDR1 LNHDA and CDR2 SQIVND (reference sequence). Trimming removed 6 bases from V and 4 bases from J, with 19 bases in between. CDR3 length equals 16 residues. The CDR3 coding sequence is TGTGCCAGTAGGGAAACTGGGACCTTTTCGGGAAACACCATATATTTT. Protein sequence: CASRETGTFSGNTIYF. Using reference TRBV19 and TRBJ1-3 for the parts outside the CDR3, the full variable domain is DGGITQSPKYLFRKEGQNVTLSCEQNLNHDAMYWYRQDPGQGLRLIYYSQIVNDFQKGDIAEGYSVSREKKESFPLTVTSAQKNPTAFYLCASRETGTFSGNTIYFGEGSWLTVV.

The chain has TRBV20-1 and TRBJ2-7; D may match TRBD1 or TRBD2 (5 bases each). Trimming took 7 bases from V and 9 from J, leaving 16 bases between them. The V gene's germline CDR1 is DFQATT and CDR2 SNEGSKA (reference sequence). This CDR3 contains 11 residues. The CDR3 DNA sequence: TGCAGTGTCAACCGGGACCTTGGGCAGTACTTC. This gives the protein CSVNRDLGQYF.

The V call is TRBV18, the J call TRBJ2-1; TRBD2 matches at 7 bases. Germline CDR1 and CDR2: KGHSH and LQKENI. This CDR3 region has 15 residues. Trimming at V came to 1 base and at J to 5 bases, leaving 5 bases not matched to a gene. CDR3 DNA sequence: TGTGCCAGCTCACCACTCGTCGGACTAGACAATGAGCAGTTCTTC. As protein: CASSPLVGLDNEQFF.

This sequence joins TRBV20-1 and TRBJ1-5; D unresolved. V was clipped by 3 bases and J by 6 bases, with 15 bases between them. CDR1 is DFQATT and CDR2 is SNEGSKA in the germline V gene (reference sequence). The CDR3 covers 14 residues. CDR3 DNA sequence: TGCAGTGCTAGTAGCCGGCAGGTTGGTCAGCCCCAGCATTTT. Translating it yields CSASSRQVGQPQHF.

The V and J genes are TRBV13 and TRBJ1-1; 9 nucleotides match TRBD1. There are 15 residues in the CDR3. V trimming: 5 bases; J trimming: 6 bases; junction bases outside the gene matches: 10. The germline V gene encodes CDR1 PRHDT and CDR2 FYEKMQ (reference sequence). The CDR3, as DNA: TGTGCCAGCAGCCCACTCGGGACAGGGATCGCTGAAGCTTTCTTT. This sequence encodes CASSPLGTGIAEAFF.

The chain couples TRBV5-1 to TRBJ2-1; D may be TRBD2 (6 bases). The CDR3 runs to 18 residues. In germline, CDR1 is SGHRS, CDR2 YFSETQ. V was cut by 0 bases and J by 7 bases, with 23 bases left in between. The DNA of the CDR3 is TGCGCCAGCAGCTTGGGCGGGGCAAGGACCTCGGGAAGAAATGAGCAGTTCTTC. It codes for CASSLGGARTSGRNEQFF.

This chain joins TRBV9 and TRBJ1-3; tentatively, D is TRBD1 (6 bases). CDR1 is SGDLS and CDR2 is YYNGEE in the germline V gene. The CDR3 is made up of 17 amino acids. The V end was cut by 4 bases, the J end by 0 bases, with 17 bases between. The CDR3 DNA follows: TGTGCCAGCAGCTATACCGGGACAAGGAACTCTGGAAACACCATATATTTT. Its protein product is CASSYTGTRNSGNTIYF.

The chain employs TRBV5-1 and TRBJ1-1; no clear D. The CDR3 spans 13 residues. CDR1 and CDR2 from the germline V gene are SGHRS and YFSETQ. The germline V and J ends were trimmed by 1 base and 8 bases, with 12 bases remaining between them. The CDR3: CASSLSDGLEAFF. In DNA, the CDR3 is TGCGCCAGCAGCTTGTCCGACGGTTTAGAAGCTTTCTTT. Drawing the rest from reference TRBV5-1 and TRBJ1-1, the complete variable domain is KAGVTQTPRYLIKTRGQQVTLSCSPISGHRSVSWYQQTPGQGLQFLFEYFSETQRNKGNFPGRFSGRQFSNSRSEMNVSTLELGDSALYLCASSLSDGLEAFFGQGTRLTVV.

The sample holds a few counts of this clone. The gene calls are TRBV5-1 and TRBJ2-7, with D perhaps matching TRBD2 (5 bases). The germline V and J ends were trimmed by 4 bases and 3 bases, with 17 bases remaining between them. The V gene's germline CDR1 is SGHRS and CDR2 YFSETQ. The length of the CDR3 is 15 residues. In DNA form, the CDR3 reads TGCGCCAGCAGCCGCGGGCGAGGAACTAACTACGAGCAGTACTTC. This sequence encodes CASSRGRGTNYEQYF.

A remark on this clone: The junction departs from germline at one end; a sequencing error may be responsible. The V and J genes are TRBV7-7 and TRBJ1-1; D possibly corresponds to TRBD1 (6 bases). Germline CDR1 SSHAT, CDR2 FNYEAQ (reference sequence). This CDR3 region has 17 residues. The CDR3 loop is CASSLDFLAGVNTEAFF. CDR3 DNA: TGTGCTAGCAGCTTAGATTTCCTGGCAGGGGTGAACACTGAAGCTTTCTTT.